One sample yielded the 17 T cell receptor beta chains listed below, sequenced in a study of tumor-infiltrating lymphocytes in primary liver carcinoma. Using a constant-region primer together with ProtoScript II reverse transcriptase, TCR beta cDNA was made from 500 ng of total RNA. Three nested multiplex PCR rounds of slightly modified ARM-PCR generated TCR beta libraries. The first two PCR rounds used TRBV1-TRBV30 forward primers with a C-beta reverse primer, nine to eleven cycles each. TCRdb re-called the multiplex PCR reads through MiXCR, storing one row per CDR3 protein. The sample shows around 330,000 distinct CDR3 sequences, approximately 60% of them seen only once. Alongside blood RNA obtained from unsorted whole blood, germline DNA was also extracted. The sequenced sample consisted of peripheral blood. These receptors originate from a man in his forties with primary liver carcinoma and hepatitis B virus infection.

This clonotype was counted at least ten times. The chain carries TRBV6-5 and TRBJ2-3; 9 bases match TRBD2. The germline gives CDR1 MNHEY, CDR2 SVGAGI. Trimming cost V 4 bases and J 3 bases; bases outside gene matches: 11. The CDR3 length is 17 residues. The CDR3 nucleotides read TGTGCCAGCAGTTCACTCCCCCTAAGCGGGGGGACAGATACGCAGTATTTT. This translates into CASSSLPLSGGTDTQYF.

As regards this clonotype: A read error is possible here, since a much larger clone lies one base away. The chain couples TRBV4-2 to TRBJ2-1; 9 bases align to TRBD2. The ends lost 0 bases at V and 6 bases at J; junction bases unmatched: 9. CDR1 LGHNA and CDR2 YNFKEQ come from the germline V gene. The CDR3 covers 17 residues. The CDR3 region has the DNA TGTGCCAGCAGCCAAGACGTAGCGGGAGCGCTGAGCAATGAGCAGTTCTTC. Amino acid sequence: CASSQDVAGALSNEQFF.

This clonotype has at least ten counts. The CDR3 region is CASSQDRQTYNEQFF. The CDR3, as DNA: TGTGCCAGCAGCCAAGATCGACAGACTTACAATGAGCAGTTCTTC. The chain uses TRBV14 and TRBJ2-1; possibly TRBD1 for D (5 bases). The CDR3 is made up of 15 amino acids. The ends were cut back, 0 bases at V and 4 bases at J, with 10 bases in the middle. Germline CDR1 is SGHDN and CDR2 is FVKESK.

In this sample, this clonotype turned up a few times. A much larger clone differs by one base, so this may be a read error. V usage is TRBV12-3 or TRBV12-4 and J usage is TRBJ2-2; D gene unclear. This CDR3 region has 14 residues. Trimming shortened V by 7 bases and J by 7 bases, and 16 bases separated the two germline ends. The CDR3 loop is CASKPETSNGELFF. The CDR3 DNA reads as TGTGCCAGCAAACCCGAGACAAGCAACGGGGAGCTGTTTTTT.

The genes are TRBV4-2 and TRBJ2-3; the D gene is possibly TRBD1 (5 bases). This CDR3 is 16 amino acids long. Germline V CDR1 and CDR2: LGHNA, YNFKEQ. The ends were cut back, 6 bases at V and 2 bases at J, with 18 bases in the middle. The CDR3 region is CASSQPRTNYTDTQYF. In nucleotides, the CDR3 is TGTGCCAGCAGTCAACCGCGGACAAATTACACAGATACGCAGTATTTT.

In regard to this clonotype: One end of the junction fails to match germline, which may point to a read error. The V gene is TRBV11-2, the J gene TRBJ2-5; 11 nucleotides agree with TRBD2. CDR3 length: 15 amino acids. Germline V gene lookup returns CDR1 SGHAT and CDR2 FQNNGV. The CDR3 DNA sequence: TGTGTCAGCAGTACGGGACTAGCGGTCCAAGAGACCCAGTACTTC. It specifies CVSSTGLAVQETQYF.

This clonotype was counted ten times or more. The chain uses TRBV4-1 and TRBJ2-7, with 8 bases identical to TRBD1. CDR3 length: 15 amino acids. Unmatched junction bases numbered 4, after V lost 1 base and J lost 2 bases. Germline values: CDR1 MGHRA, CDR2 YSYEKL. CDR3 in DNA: TGCGCCAGCAGCCAAGCCCAGGGGGCAGCCTACGAGCAGTACTTC. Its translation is CASSQAQGAAYEQYF.

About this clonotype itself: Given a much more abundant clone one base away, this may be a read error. CDR3 sequence (DNA): TGCGCCAGCAGCTCTCTGATTACCACAGATACGCAGTATTTT. Translated, it gives CASSSLITTDTQYF. The chain joins TRBV4-3 to TRBJ2-3; no clear D. Looked up from germline, CDR1 is LGHNA and CDR2 is YSLEER. The CDR3 length is 14 residues. Trimming took 5 bases from V and 2 from J, leaving 11 bases between them.

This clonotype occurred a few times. The CDR3 DNA reads TGCGCCAGCAGCCAAGAGGACACGGCTCGGGGGGAGCAGTACTTC. This encodes CASSQEDTARGEQYF. V and J are TRBV4-1 and TRBJ2-7, with D maybe TRBD2 (6 bases). The CDR3 consists of 15 residues. With 0 bases removed from V and 7 bases from J, the gap between germline ends came to 16 bases. Germline V gene sequence: CDR1 MGHRA, CDR2 YSYEKL.

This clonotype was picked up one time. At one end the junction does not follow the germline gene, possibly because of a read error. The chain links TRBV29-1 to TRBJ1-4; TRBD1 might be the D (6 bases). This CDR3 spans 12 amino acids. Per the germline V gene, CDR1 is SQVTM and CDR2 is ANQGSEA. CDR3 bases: TGCGGAGAGCGGGGGGCAGGGGTAAAACTGTCTTTT. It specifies CGERGAGVKLSF.

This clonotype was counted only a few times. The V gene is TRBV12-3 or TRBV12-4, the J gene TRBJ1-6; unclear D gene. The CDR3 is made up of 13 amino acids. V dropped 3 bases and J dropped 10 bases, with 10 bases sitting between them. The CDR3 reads CASSFAGASPLHF. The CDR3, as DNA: TGTGCCAGCAGTTTTGCGGGAGCCTCACCCCTCCACTTT.

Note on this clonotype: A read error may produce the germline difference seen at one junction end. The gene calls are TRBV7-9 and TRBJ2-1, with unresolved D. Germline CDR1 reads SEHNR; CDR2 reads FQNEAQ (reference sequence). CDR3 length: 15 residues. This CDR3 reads CASSDNLSENNEQFF. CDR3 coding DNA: TGCGCCAGCAGTGACAATTTATCCGAAAACAATGAGCAGTTCTTC.

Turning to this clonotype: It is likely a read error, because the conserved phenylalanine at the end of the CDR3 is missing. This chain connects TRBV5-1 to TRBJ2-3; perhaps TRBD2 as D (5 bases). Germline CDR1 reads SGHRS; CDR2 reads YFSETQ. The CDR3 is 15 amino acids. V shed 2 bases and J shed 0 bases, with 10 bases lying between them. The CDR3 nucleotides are TGCGCCAGCAGCTTAGCTAGCCCAAGCACAGATACGCAGTATGTT. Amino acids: CASSLASPSTDTQYV.

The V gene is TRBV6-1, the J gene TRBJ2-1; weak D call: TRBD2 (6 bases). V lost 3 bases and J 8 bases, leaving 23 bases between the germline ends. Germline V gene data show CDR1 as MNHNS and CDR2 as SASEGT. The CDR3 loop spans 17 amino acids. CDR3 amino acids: CASSEATVLAGCDEQFF. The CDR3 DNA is TGTGCCAGCAGTGAGGCGACGGTCCTGGCGGGATGCGATGAGCAGTTCTTC.

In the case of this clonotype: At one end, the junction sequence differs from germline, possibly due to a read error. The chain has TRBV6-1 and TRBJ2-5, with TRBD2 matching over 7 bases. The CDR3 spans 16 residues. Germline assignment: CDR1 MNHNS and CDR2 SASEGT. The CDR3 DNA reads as TGCGCCAGCAGGAGAGAGGGACTAATATACCAAGAGACCCAGTACTTC. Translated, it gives CASRREGLIYQETQYF.

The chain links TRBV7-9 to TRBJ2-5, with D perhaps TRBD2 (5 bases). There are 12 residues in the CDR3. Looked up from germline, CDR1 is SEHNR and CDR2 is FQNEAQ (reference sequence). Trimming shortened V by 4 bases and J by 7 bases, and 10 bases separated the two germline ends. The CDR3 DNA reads TGTGCCAGCAGCTACGGGGATGGGACCCAGTACTTC. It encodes CASSYGDGTQYF. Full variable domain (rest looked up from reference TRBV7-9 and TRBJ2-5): DTGVSQNPRHKITKRGQNVTFRCDPISEHNRLYWYRQTLGQGPEFLTYFQNEAQLEKSRLLSDRFSAERPKGSFSTLEIQRTEQGDSAMYLCASSYGDGTQYFGPGTRLLVL.

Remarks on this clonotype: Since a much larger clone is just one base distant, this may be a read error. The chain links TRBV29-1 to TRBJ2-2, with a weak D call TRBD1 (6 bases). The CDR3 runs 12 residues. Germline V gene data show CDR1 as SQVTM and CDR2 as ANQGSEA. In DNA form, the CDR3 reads TGCGGCGTCGGAAGGGGGACCGGGGAGCTGTTTTTT. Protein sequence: CGVGRGTGELFF.